This T cell receptor (beta chain) appears in the sequencing data of a study of PD-1 blockade in classical Hodgkin lymphoma. This CDR3 has 14 amino acids. V was cut by 5 bases and J by 2 bases, with 12 bases left in between. From germline, CDR1 is KGHSH and CDR2 LQKENI. Study-level results: Reports described newly diagnosed patients as having lower baseline TCR diversity than healthy donors.

The time point is: newly diagnosed, previously untreated cHL patient sample. Out of thawed PBMCs, magnetic negative selection purified CD4+ T cells. This clone appeared once. Its antigen is still unknown. The table came from immunoSEQ multiplex PCR; TCRdb's copy has only in-frame clones and leaves some out. There are 15,000 to 19,000 clones in the sample; 86% occur only once, and approximately 0.8% lies in the top ten. V usage is TRBV18 and J usage is TRBJ2-5; D tentatively fits TRBD1 or TRBD2 (5 bases each). The specimen was CD4+ T cells from blood. The receptor was isolated from a human donor with classical Hodgkin lymphoma. CDR3 in amino acids: CASSAPGLQETQYF. CDR3 nucleotides: TGTGCCAGCTCAGCCCCGGGGCTACAAGAGACCCAGTACTTC.